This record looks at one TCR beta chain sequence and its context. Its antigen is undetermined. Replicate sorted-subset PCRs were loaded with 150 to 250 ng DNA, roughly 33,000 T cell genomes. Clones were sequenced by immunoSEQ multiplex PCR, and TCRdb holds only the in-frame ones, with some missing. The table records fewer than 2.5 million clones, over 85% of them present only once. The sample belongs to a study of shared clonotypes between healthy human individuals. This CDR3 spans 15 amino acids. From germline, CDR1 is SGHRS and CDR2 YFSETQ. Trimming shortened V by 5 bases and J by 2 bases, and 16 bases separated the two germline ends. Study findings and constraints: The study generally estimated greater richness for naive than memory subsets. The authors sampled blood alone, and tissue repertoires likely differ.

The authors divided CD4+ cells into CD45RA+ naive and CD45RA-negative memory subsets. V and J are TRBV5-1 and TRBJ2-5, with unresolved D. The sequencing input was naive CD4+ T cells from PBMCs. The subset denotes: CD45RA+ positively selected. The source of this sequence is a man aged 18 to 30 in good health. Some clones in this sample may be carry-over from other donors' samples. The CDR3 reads CASRSGQVLQETQYF. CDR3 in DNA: TGCGCCAGCAGGTCCGGGCAGGTACTGCAAGAGACCCAGTACTTC.